These T cell receptor beta chains were read from a single sample in a study of OX40 agonist ivuxolimab in advanced cancers. TCRdb's table, derived via immunoSEQ multiplex PCR, lists solely in-frame clones and lacks some. Here the sample spans 60,000 to 85,000 clones, roughly 90% being singletons. Sequenced here: CD4+ or CD8+ T cells sorted from blood, sampled in a trial of the OX40 agonist ivuxolimab. These receptors were obtained from an adult with an advanced solid tumor such as melanoma, head and neck, liver or kidney cancer. Each CDR3 is given with its conserved first and last residue. A D gene is named only where the DNA matches it firmly. A row's size may be missing; if present it is once, few, many or a size class.

d_gene: TRBD1; j_gene: TRBJ2-1; abundance: -; v_gene: TRBV11-2; CDR3nt: TGTGCCAGCAGGACGGGACAGCTCTTTTACAATGAGCAGTTCTTC; CDR3aa: CASRTGQLFYNEQFF
d_gene: TRBD1; j_gene: TRBJ1-4; abundance: -; v_gene: TRBV19; CDR3nt: TGTGCCAGTAGTCCGGACAGGGGAAATGAAAAACTGTTTTTT; CDR3aa: CASSPDRGNEKLFF
d_gene: -; j_gene: TRBJ2-7; abundance: -; v_gene: TRBV10-3; CDR3nt: TGTGCCATCAGTGAGGGTTTGGCGGGGCGTATCCCCTACGAGCAGTACTTC; CDR3aa: CAISEGLAGRIPYEQYF
d_gene: -; j_gene: TRBJ2-3; abundance: -; v_gene: TRBV18; CDR3nt: TGTGCCAGCCTTTGGACAAGCCGAGATACGCAGTATTTT; CDR3aa: CASLWTSRDTQYF
d_gene: TRBD1; j_gene: TRBJ1-2; abundance: -; v_gene: TRBV28; CDR3nt: TGTGCCAGCAGCGCAATCCCAGGGGGCGGGTATGGCTACACCTTC; CDR3aa: CASSAIPGGGYGYTF
d_gene: TRBD1; j_gene: TRBJ2-1; abundance: -; v_gene: TRBV28; CDR3nt: TGTGCCAGCATACCGGGGGGACAGGGGTTATCCAATGAGCAGTTCTTC; CDR3aa: CASIPGGQGLSNEQFF
d_gene: TRBD2; j_gene: TRBJ2-5; abundance: -; v_gene: TRBV27; CDR3nt: TGTGCCAGCAGGGATAGCGGGGGTAGAGAGACCCAGTACTTC; CDR3aa: CASRDSGGRETQYF
d_gene: -; j_gene: TRBJ2-5; abundance: once; v_gene: TRBV27; CDR3nt: TGTGCCAGCAGTCCCCTCGGGAGGCAGGGGAGTCAAGAGACCCAGTACTTC; CDR3aa: CASSPLGRQGSQETQYF
d_gene: -; j_gene: TRBJ1-5; abundance: -; v_gene: TRBV19; CDR3nt: TGTGCCAGTAGTATGGAACAGGACAATCAGCCCCAGCATTTT; CDR3aa: CASSMEQDNQPQHF
d_gene: TRBD2; j_gene: TRBJ2-5; abundance: -; v_gene: TRBV5-5; CDR3nt: TGTGCCAGCAGCTTAGGGGGCACTAGCGGGACAGGAGGGGAGACCCAGTACTTC; CDR3aa: CASSLGGTSGTGGETQYF
d_gene: -; j_gene: TRBJ1-2; abundance: few; v_gene: TRBV19; CDR3nt: TGTGCCAGTAGTATATTTGCAGGATCTAACTATGGCTACACCTTC; CDR3aa: CASSIFAGSNYGYTF
d_gene: TRBD1; j_gene: TRBJ2-7; abundance: -; v_gene: TRBV10-3; CDR3nt: TGTGCCATCAGTTCATCTGGACAGGGGGGAATCGAGCAGTACTTC; CDR3aa: CAISSSGQGGIEQYF
d_gene: TRBD1; j_gene: TRBJ1-1; abundance: -; v_gene: TRBV9; CDR3nt: TGTGCCAGCAGCGCGAGGACAGGGGGTAACACTGAAGCTTTCTTT; CDR3aa: CASSARTGGNTEAFF